These 17 T cell receptor beta chains originate from one sample sequenced in a study of OX40 agonist ivuxolimab in advanced cancers. The assay was immunoSEQ multiplex PCR, and TCRdb's table has in-frame clones only and misses some. The sample records some 77,000 clones, 92% being singletons. The sequenced sample was CD4+ or CD8+ T cells sorted from blood, obtained in a trial of the OX40 agonist ivuxolimab. These receptors originate from an adult with an advanced solid tumor such as melanoma, head and neck, liver or kidney cancer.

The V call is TRBV7-6, the J call TRBJ1-1; unclear D gene. This CDR3 is 13 amino acids long. Germline V lookup: CDR1 SGHVS, CDR2 FNYEAQ. Trimming stripped 6 bases from V and 0 bases from J, with 8 bases between. CDR3 residues: CASSLEVNTEAFF. The CDR3 nucleotides read TGTGCCAGCAGTCTCGAGGTGAACACTGAAGCTTTCTTT.

CDR3 DNA: TGCGCCAGCAGCTTGGCCGGATTCTACAATGAGCAGTTCTTC. Residues: CASSLAGFYNEQFF. The rearrangement uses TRBV5-1 and TRBJ2-1; D not certain. Trimming stripped 0 bases from V and 3 bases from J, with 7 bases between. This CDR3 region has 14 residues. CDR1 and CDR2 (germline): SGHRS, YFSETQ.

The CDR3 DNA follows: TGTGCCAGCAGTTTATTAGGGGCGGGGCTCCCCTCCTACAATGAGCAGTTCTTC. This encodes CASSLLGAGLPSYNEQFF. The rearrangement uses TRBV27 and TRBJ2-1; D is perhaps TRBD2 (6 bases). The CDR3 contains 18 residues. Germline V lookup: CDR1 MNHEY, CDR2 SMNVEV (reference sequence). The ends were cut back, 1 base at V and 0 bases at J, with 16 bases in the middle.

The chain is built from TRBV27 and TRBJ1-5; TRBD1 might be the D (6 bases). V was cut by 5 bases and J by 0 bases, with 14 bases left in between. Germline values: CDR1 MNHEY, CDR2 SMNVEV (reference sequence). This CDR3 region has 16 residues. The chain's CDR3 is CASSPSQGDSNQPQHF. CDR3 DNA sequence: TGTGCCAGCAGTCCGTCACAGGGAGATAGCAATCAGCCCCAGCATTTT.

This chain joins TRBV7-6 and TRBJ2-7; D is uncertain. V lost 3 bases and J lost 6, with 6 bases in between. Per the germline V gene, CDR1 is SGHVS and CDR2 is FNYEAQ. The CDR3 runs 11 residues. The CDR3 reads CASSFLSEQYF. DNA of the CDR3: TGTGCCAGCAGCTTCTTGAGCGAGCAGTACTTC.

The chain links TRBV7-3 to TRBJ2-7; D not resolved. V gave up 2 bases and J gave up 6 bases, with 11 bases separating them. CDR3 length equals 13 residues. Germline lookup yields CDR1 SGHTA and CDR2 FQGTGA. CDR3: CASSLWVGSEQYF. As DNA, the CDR3 is TGTGCCAGCAGCTTATGGGTAGGGTCCGAGCAGTACTTC.

The chain uses TRBV9 and TRBJ2-2; no clear D gene. The CDR3 covers 14 residues. Germline CDR1 and CDR2: SGDLS and YYNGEE. With 3 bases removed from V and 4 bases from J, the gap between germline ends came to 10 bases. CDR3 sequence (DNA): TGTGCCAGCAGCGCGCCCACAGCCACCGGGGAGCTGTTTTTT. As protein: CASSAPTATGELFF.

The chain links TRBV5-6 to TRBJ2-5; 9 bases line up with TRBD1. CDR3 length: 15 amino acids. The ends lost 0 bases at V and 2 bases at J; junction bases unmatched: 2. Germline V CDR1 and CDR2: SGHDT, YYEEEE. The DNA for the CDR3 is TGTGCCAGCAGCTTGGCGGGACAGGGACAAGAGACCCAGTACTTC. Protein product: CASSLAGQGQETQYF.

The chain joins TRBV27 to TRBJ2-2; no definite D call. Germline V gene lookup returns CDR1 MNHEY and CDR2 SMNVEV (reference sequence). Trimming took 6 bases from V and 2 from J, leaving 13 bases between them. The CDR3 covers 15 residues. DNA for the CDR3: TGTGCCAGCAGCCCAACAGTGGCTAACACCGGGGAGCTGTTTTTT. Translating gives CASSPTVANTGELFF.

The CDR3 reads CASSLDTVNEQYF. The CDR3 DNA sequence: TGTGCCAGCAGCTTAGATACAGTTAACGAGCAGTACTTC. The chain couples TRBV7-8 to TRBJ2-7, with no clear D. V dropped 1 base and J dropped 5 bases, with 9 bases sitting between them. The CDR3 spans 13 residues. The germline gives CDR1 SGHVS, CDR2 FQNEAQ.

The chain has TRBV5-1 and TRBJ2-5; D may be TRBD1 (6 bases). The CDR3 has 15 amino acids. Germline CDR1 and CDR2: SGHRS and YFSETQ. V was shortened by 2 bases and J by 0 bases, with 11 bases between the two germline ends. CDR3 sequence: CASSFQQGDQETQYF. CDR3 in DNA: TGCGCCAGCAGCTTTCAACAGGGAGACCAAGAGACCCAGTACTTC.

This clone occurred once. The chain couples TRBV7-9 to TRBJ1-3; 8 bases agree with TRBD1. CDR3 length equals 15 residues. Germline V gene lookup returns CDR1 SEHNR and CDR2 FQNEAQ (reference sequence). V lost 3 bases to trimming and J lost 4 bases; unmatched junction nucleotides: 5. The CDR3 sequence is CASSFQGAPGNTIYF. DNA for the CDR3: TGTGCCAGCAGCTTCCAGGGGGCGCCCGGAAACACCATATATTTT.

This chain connects TRBV19 to TRBJ1-3; TRBD1 matches 7 bases. Germline V gene data show CDR1 as LNHDA and CDR2 as SQIVND (reference sequence). The V gene end was trimmed by 3 bases and the J gene end by 0 bases; junction bases not matched to a gene: 8. The CDR3 spans 17 residues. This chain's CDR3 is CASSIPTGVFSGNTIYF. CDR3 DNA: TGTGCCAGTAGTATCCCAACAGGGGTGTTCTCTGGAAACACCATATATTTT.

The gene calls are TRBV7-9 and TRBJ2-7; 7 nucleotides agree with TRBD1. The germline gives CDR1 SEHNR, CDR2 FQNEAQ (reference sequence). This CDR3 has 15 amino acids. Germline trimming cut 1 base from V and 5 bases from J; bases unmatched to any gene: 8. The CDR3 reads CASSLETGIVHEQYF. Written as DNA, the CDR3 is TGTGCCAGCAGCTTAGAGACAGGGATCGTCCACGAGCAGTACTTC.

The chain recombines TRBV27 with TRBJ2-5; 7 nucleotides line up with TRBD1. The DNA end is a closer match to TRBJ2-7, so the J assignment may be wrong. The CDR3 is made up of 15 amino acids. CDR1 MNHEY and CDR2 SMNVEV come from the germline V gene (reference sequence). CDR3 loop: CASSLEQGPSYEQYF. CDR3 sequence (DNA): TGTGCCAGCAGTCTGGAACAGGGGCCCTCCTACGAGCAGTACTTC.

The chain recombines TRBV19 with TRBJ2-7; D is possibly TRBD1 or TRBD2 (6 bases each). CDR1 is LNHDA and CDR2 is SQIVND in the germline V gene (reference sequence). This CDR3 is 15 amino acids long. V lost 2 bases, J lost 4 bases, and 15 bases lay in between. The CDR3 nucleotides read TGTGCCAGTAGTATAAAGTCCGGGGGCGGGTACGAGCAGTACTTC. Translated: CASSIKSGGGYEQYF. The full variable domain, completed using reference TRBV19 and TRBJ2-7, is DGGITQSPKYLFRKEGQNVTLSCEQNLNHDAMYWYRQDPGQGLRLIYYSQIVNDFQKGDIAEGYSVSREKKESFPLTVTSAQKNPTAFYLCASSIKSGGGYEQYFGPGTRLTVT.

V usage is TRBV30 and J usage is TRBJ1-1, with no clear D. In germline, CDR1 is GTSNPN, CDR2 SVGIG (reference sequence). The V end lost 0 bases, the J end lost 1 base, and 6 bases lay between the germline ends. The CDR3 covers 13 residues. The CDR3 bases are TGTGCCTGGAGTGTATCCCCGAACACTGAAGCTTTCTTT. Protein sequence: CAWSVSPNTEAFF.